These 2 T cell receptor beta chains share one sample of origin, sequenced in a study of Graves' ophthalmopathy and Graves' hyperthyroidism. CDR3 regions of TCR beta were amplified from RNA transcripts. Second-round multiplex PCR came after first-round RT-PCR with HTBI primers. TCRdb fed the multiplex PCR reads into MiXCR, producing one record per CDR3 protein. The table includes 900,000 to 1,200,000 distinct CDR3 sequences, about 38% detected once. Sequencing was carried out using peripheral blood or thyroid tissue (not recorded which). The source of these receptors is an adult man with Graves' hyperthyroidism.

This clonotype was seen ten or more times. A much larger clone lies one base from this, so it may be a read error. This sequence joins TRBV20-1 and TRBJ2-7; TRBD2 aligns across 9 bases. The CDR3 has 13 residues. V shed 1 base and J 2 bases; nucleotides not matched to a gene: 0. CDR1 and CDR2 (germline): DFQATT, SNEGSKA (reference sequence). This CDR3 is CSARVAGAYEQYF. The CDR3, as DNA: TGCAGTGCTAGAGTAGCGGGAGCCTACGAGCAGTACTTC.

This chain connects TRBV7-9 to TRBJ2-5, with D unclear. The germline V and J ends were trimmed by 3 bases and 5 bases, with 19 bases remaining between them. There are 16 residues in the CDR3. From germline, CDR1 is SEHNR and CDR2 FQNEAQ (reference sequence). The CDR3 loop is CASSFFLGPLGETQYF. The DNA of the CDR3 is TGTGCCAGCAGCTTTTTCTTAGGTCCGCTCGGGGAGACCCAGTACTTC.